The 27 T cell receptor beta chains below were found in one sample sequenced in a study of blood T cell repertoires in COVID-19. Libraries were prepared by immunoSEQ multiplex PCR; TCRdb keeps only in-frame clonotypes and omits some of them. The data contain approximately 250,000 clones, under 90% of them seen just once; the ten biggest clones take up around 4.1%. Sequenced sample: PBMCs or T cells enriched from blood (not recorded which). These receptors all stem from a man aged 30 to 45 with acute COVID-19.

This clone was detected once. This chain connects TRBV20-1 to TRBJ1-1, with D unresolved. V was shortened by 6 bases and J by 7 bases, with 9 bases between the two germline ends. Germline V gene sequence: CDR1 DFQATT, CDR2 SNEGSKA (reference sequence). CDR3 length: 10 amino acids. The CDR3 DNA sequence: TGCAGTGCCCGACAAAATGAAGCTTTCTTT. This gives the protein CSARQNEAFF.

This clone was seen once. The chain joins TRBV4-2 to TRBJ2-5, with 7 bases aligning to TRBD1. The V segment lost 1 base and the J segment 4 bases; nucleotides outside the gene matches: 9. CDR1 is LGHNA, CDR2 YNFKEQ, per germline. The CDR3 runs 16 residues. In DNA, the CDR3 is TGTGCCAGCAGCCAAGCTGTCCGGGACAGAATAGAGACCCAGTACTTC. Protein sequence: CASSQAVRDRIETQYF.

The CDR3 reads CASSRGRATDTQYF. For the CDR3, the DNA is TGTGCCAGCAGCCGCGGGAGGGCCACAGATACGCAGTATTTT. This rearrangement joins TRBV9 to TRBJ2-3; 9 bases match TRBD2. CDR3 size: 14 residues. CDR1 and CDR2 from the germline V gene are SGDLS and YYNGEE. V lost 4 bases to trimming and J lost 2 bases; unmatched junction nucleotides: 2.

The rearrangement joins TRBV5-4 to TRBJ2-2, with TRBD1 identical over 10 bases. Germline values: CDR1 SGHNT, CDR2 YYREEE (reference sequence). With V trimmed by 7 bases and J by 4 bases, 7 bases remained unmatched. The CDR3 consists of 15 residues. CDR3 coding DNA: TGTGCCAGCGCGACCGGGACAGGGGTCACCGGGGAGCTGTTTTTT. Translating it yields CASATGTGVTGELFF.

The chain links TRBV5-1 to TRBJ1-4; D not resolved. CDR1 and CDR2 from the germline V gene are SGHRS and YFSETQ. V dropped 7 bases and J dropped 6 bases, with 13 bases sitting between them. The length of the CDR3 is 13 residues. The CDR3 sequence: CASAAEDHEKLFF. In DNA form, the CDR3 reads TGCGCCAGCGCCGCCGAGGATCATGAAAAACTGTTTTTT.

The V and J genes are TRBV2 and TRBJ2-5, with D tentatively TRBD1 (6 bases). This CDR3 spans 15 amino acids. From germline, CDR1 is SNHLY and CDR2 FYNNEI. V was cut by 7 bases and J by 2 bases, with 17 bases left in between. The CDR3 sequence is CASTAGQTEQETQYF. The CDR3 region has the DNA TGTGCCAGCACCGCAGGACAGACGGAACAAGAGACCCAGTACTTC.

The genes are TRBV5-1 and TRBJ2-3, with D perhaps matching TRBD2 (6 bases). The CDR3 is made up of 14 amino acids. The V gene lost 5 bases and the J gene lost 2 bases, with 12 bases spanning the gap. CDR1 is SGHRS and CDR2 is YFSETQ in the germline V gene. The CDR3 sequence is CASRPGGVTDTQYF. For the CDR3, the DNA is TGCGCCAGCAGGCCCGGAGGGGTCACAGATACGCAGTATTTT.

This sequence joins TRBV10-3 and TRBJ1-5; D might be TRBD1 (5 bases). CDR1 and CDR2 from the germline V gene are ENHRY and SYGVKD. This CDR3 spans 15 amino acids. V was clipped by 0 bases and J by 3 bases, with 9 bases between them. CDR3 DNA: TGTGCCATCAGTGAGTCGGGCAGGGCCAATCAGCCCCAGCATTTT. This sequence encodes CAISESGRANQPQHF.

The chain has TRBV5-1 and TRBJ2-3; 14 nucleotides match TRBD2. The J segment lost 1 base and the V segment lost 4 bases, leaving 5 bases of the junction unmatched. CDR1 is SGHRS, CDR2 YFSETQ, per germline. The CDR3 is 17 amino acids. In DNA, the CDR3 is TGCGCCAGCAGCGGGACTAGCGGGGGTTCGCGCACAGATACGCAGTATTTT. Residues: CASSGTSGGSRTDTQYF.

The chain joins TRBV3-1 (or the pseudogene TRBV3-2) to TRBJ1-1; no clear D. Trimming stripped 0 bases from V and 7 bases from J, with 12 bases between. Germline-derived CDR1 and CDR2 are LGHDT and YNNKEL (reference sequence). The CDR3 sequence is 14 residues long. In DNA form, the CDR3 reads TGTGCCAGCAGCCAAGATAATACGAGAAGTGAAGCTTTCTTT. Translating gives CASSQDNTRSEAFF.

The rearrangement uses TRBV30 and TRBJ1-5; 7 bases are shared with TRBD1. This CDR3 has 13 amino acids. V lost 5 bases to trimming and J lost 6 bases; unmatched junction nucleotides: 7. The germline gives CDR1 GTSNPN, CDR2 SVGIG (reference sequence). This chain's CDR3 is CAWAQGIGQPQHF. Written as DNA, the CDR3 is TGTGCCTGGGCACAGGGGATCGGTCAGCCCCAGCATTTT.

Points on this clone: The same CDR3 is also encoded by other DNA sequences in this sample. The chain links TRBV28 to TRBJ1-2, with 9 positions matching TRBD1. CDR1 is MDHEN and CDR2 is SYDVKM in the germline V gene. The CDR3 totals 14 residues. V lost 5 bases and J lost 2; bases outside the gene matches: 3. In DNA form, the CDR3 reads TGTGCCAGCAGTGGGACAGGGAAAAACTATGGCTACACCTTC. It yields the protein CASSGTGKNYGYTF.

V usage is TRBV28 and J usage is TRBJ2-3; the D is unclear. Germline CDR1 MDHEN, CDR2 SYDVKM. The CDR3 runs to 12 residues. With 6 bases removed from V and 6 bases from J, the gap between germline ends came to 10 bases. The DNA for the CDR3 is TGTGCCAGCAGCCCAAGCAGGGATACGCAGTATTTT. As protein: CASSPSRDTQYF.

The chain joins TRBV28 to TRBJ2-6, with TRBD1 matching 8 bases. CDR1 and CDR2 from the germline V gene are MDHEN and SYDVKM. Trimming cost V 3 bases and J 4 bases; bases outside gene matches: 11. This CDR3 is 18 amino acids long. CDR3 coding DNA: TGTGCCAGCAGTTTGAGAGGGACAGGAACTCGCGGGGCCAACGTCCTGACTTTC. Translating gives CASSLRGTGTRGANVLTF.

Comment on this clone: This same CDR3 is encoded by further DNA sequences in the sample. The rearrangement joins TRBV10-1 to TRBJ1-2, with TRBD1 matching over 7 bases. Losses at the gene ends were 6 bases for V and 2 bases for J; bases not matched to a gene: 3. CDR1 WNHNN and CDR2 SYGVQD come from the germline V gene (reference sequence). This CDR3 comprises 13 residues. CDR3: CASSGTANYGYTF. CDR3 nucleotides: TGCGCCAGCAGCGGGACAGCAAACTATGGCTACACCTTC.

This clone was counted a few times. V usage is TRBV11-2 and J usage is TRBJ1-1; tentative D call: TRBD1 (6 bases). CDR1 is SGHAT and CDR2 is FQNNGV in the germline V gene. Trimming cost V 3 bases and J 2 bases, with 10 bases left between them. The CDR3 has 14 amino acids. The CDR3 region is CASSLDSFNTEAFF. CDR3 bases: TGTGCCAGCAGCTTGGACAGTTTTAACACTGAAGCTTTCTTT.

J is TRBJ1-2 and V is TRBV12-3 or TRBV12-4; no firm D call. The CDR3 is 13 residues long. V was cut by 7 bases and J by 4 bases, with 13 bases left in between. CDR3 sequence (DNA): TGTGCCAGCAACCGAAGAGGGCGCTATGGCTACACCTTC. Its protein product is CASNRRGRYGYTF.

The chain links TRBV4-1 to TRBJ2-1; 7 bases map to TRBD2. Germline V gene data show CDR1 as MGHRA and CDR2 as YSYEKL. This CDR3 is 19 amino acids long. V was pared by 4 bases and J by 4 bases, with 19 bases of the junction left unmatched. In nucleotides, the CDR3 is TGCGCCAGCAGCCCGCTGGCCCGGGGGGATCCAACCACTTACAATGAGCAGTTCTTC. Translated, it gives CASSPLARGDPTTYNEQFF.

The rearrangement joins TRBV28 to TRBJ2-7, with unresolved D. The CDR3 is 13 amino acids. V was clipped by 6 bases and J by 3 bases, with 12 bases between them. CDR1 and CDR2 from the germline V gene are MDHEN and SYDVKM. The CDR3 sequence is CASSPSPIYEQYV. CDR3 bases: TGTGCCAGCAGCCCTAGTCCCATCTACGAGCAGTACGTC.

J is TRBJ1-1 and V is TRBV21-1. TRBV21-1 is shown as a pseudogene. There are 12 residues in the CDR3. The CDR3 here is CASPLREEAIVF. CDR3 nucleotide sequence: TGTGCCAGTCCCCTCAGGGAGGAGGCGATTGTCTTT.

The gene calls are TRBV6-2 or TRBV6-3 and TRBJ2-2, with TRBD2 identical over 10 bases. J lost 6 bases, V lost 1 base, and 17 bases had no gene match. The length of the CDR3 is 20 residues. The V gene's germline CDR1 is MNHEY and CDR2 SVGEGT. Written as DNA, the CDR3 is TGTGCCAGCAGTTACTACCCTGGGAAAGCGGGAGGGCCAACCGCCGGGGAGCTGTTTTTT. This translates into CASSYYPGKAGGPTAGELFF.

V is TRBV21-1 and J is TRBJ2-1; the D call of TRBD2 is as the table states it, not checked on the DNA. TRBV21-1 is shown as a pseudogene. The CDR3 has 15 residues. The CDR3 DNA sequence: TGTGCCAGCAGCCGGACTAGCGGGTCCTACAATGAGCAGTTCTTC. Protein product: CASSRTSGSYNEQFF.

The chain employs TRBV5-8 and TRBJ2-3; tentatively, D is TRBD2 (5 bases). The CDR3 extends over 16 amino acids. Germline V gene sequence: CDR1 SGHTS, CDR2 YDEGEE. Trimming took off 5 bases at V and 6 bases at J, with 22 bases between the two ends. The CDR3 coding sequence is TGTGCCAGCAGTTCCCGTTCGGCGGGTCGCAGGGATACGCAGTATTTT. Translating gives CASSSRSAGRRDTQYF.

The genes are TRBV28 and TRBJ1-2; D perhaps matches TRBD1 (5 bases). The V and J ends lost 6 bases and 6 bases respectively, with 11 bases between them. The CDR3 extends over 12 amino acids. The germline gives CDR1 MDHEN, CDR2 SYDVKM. CDR3 amino acids: CASRGGVHGYTF. The CDR3 coding sequence is TGTGCCAGCAGAGGAGGGGTGCATGGCTACACCTTC.

This rearrangement joins TRBV30 to TRBJ1-2; 7 bases align to TRBD1. Germline V lookup: CDR1 GTSNPN, CDR2 SVGIG (reference sequence). The CDR3 extends over 16 amino acids. V shed 3 bases, J shed 5 bases, and the junction held 15 bases outside the gene matches. The CDR3 DNA is TGTGCCTGGAGCCCCATTGGACAGGTTTTCTTTTATGGCTACACCTTC. This translates into CAWSPIGQVFFYGYTF.

The table lists this clone with a few counts. V is TRBV29-1 and J is TRBJ2-1; D not resolved. From germline, CDR1 is SQVTM and CDR2 ANQGSEA. Trimming stripped 2 bases from V and 7 bases from J, with 15 bases between. This CDR3 has 14 residues. The CDR3 DNA is TGCAGCGTTGAACTCGGGTTAAGTGGGAATGAGCAGTTCTTC. This gives the protein CSVELGLSGNEQFF.

V gene TRBV29-1 combines with J gene TRBJ2-1; 9 bases agree with TRBD2. Germline assignment: CDR1 SQVTM and CDR2 ANQGSEA. This CDR3 spans 15 amino acids. V lost 3 bases to trimming and J lost 6 bases; unmatched junction nucleotides: 9. The CDR3 protein is CSVEKAGGILNEQFF. The DNA of the CDR3 is TGCAGCGTTGAGAAAGCGGGGGGAATTCTCAATGAGCAGTTCTTC.